These T cell receptor beta chains were read from a single sample in a study of blood T cell repertoires in COVID-19. TCRdb's table, derived via immunoSEQ multiplex PCR, lists solely in-frame clones and lacks some. The table records 200,000 to 250,000 clones, 80% to 90% of them present only once. The material sequenced was PBMCs or T cells enriched from blood (not recorded which). These receptors came from a woman in her forties or fifties with acute COVID-19. The CDR3 runs from the conserved cysteine through the conserved F or W. A D gene is named only where the DNA matches it firmly. Only some rows state a clone size, as once, few, many or a class for expanded clones.

clone_size j_call d_call v_call cdr3_nt cdr3_aa
- TRBJ1-4 TRBD1 TRBV19 TGTGCCAGTTCACGAAGGCGTGGGGACAGGCCTCGCGAAAAACTGTTTTTT CASSRRRGDRPREKLFF
- TRBJ1-1 - TRBV30 TGTGCCTGGGACCTGGGAGGGACTGAAGCTTTCTTT CAWDLGGTEAFF
once TRBJ2-3 TRBD2 TRBV28 TGTGCCAGCACTCCCCACGGGAGGGATACGCAGTATTTT CASTPHGRDTQYF
- TRBJ1-4 - TRBV12-3/TRBV12-4 TGTGCCAGCAGTTTTGTCAGTGAAAAACTGTTTTTT CASSFVSEKLFF
- TRBJ1-5 - TRBV3-1/TRBV3-2 TGTGCCAGCAGCCAAGATCTGACTAGCGATCAGCCCCAGCATTTT CASSQDLTSDQPQHF
- TRBJ2-1 TRBD2 TRBV5-1 TGCGCCAGCAGCTTGGAAGGACTAGCGGGAGGGCCGCTGGATTATAATGAGCAGTTCTTC CASSLEGLAGGPLDYNEQFF
- TRBJ2-1 TRBD1 TRBV18 TGTGCCAGCTCACCACCGGCAGGGGGAAACTTCTTC CASSPPAGGNFF
once TRBJ2-1 - TRBV9 TGTGCCAGCAGCGTAGTGGCTAGCGCCGACCTCAATGAGCAGTTCTTC CASSVVASADLNEQFF
- TRBJ2-7 TRBD1 TRBV19 TGTGCCAGTAGTATGAGCACAGGGGCAGTCTACGAGCAGTACTTC CASSMSTGAVYEQYF
- TRBJ2-1 - TRBV7-2 TGTGCCAGCAGCTCTAGCGTTAGCTCCTACAATGAGCAGTTCTTC CASSSSVSSYNEQFF
- TRBJ1-1 TRBD1 TRBV6-5 TGTGCCAGCAGTAACAGGGGGCACGGCACTGAAGCTTTCTTT CASSNRGHGTEAFF
- TRBJ2-3 - TRBV30 TGTGCCTGGAGTATCCCCCCCCTCGATACGCAGTATTTT CAWSIPPLDTQYF
once TRBJ1-6 - TRBV19 TGTGCCAGTGGCCCGGGAATCAGTGTTAATTCACCCCTCCACTTT CASGPGISVNSPLHF
- TRBJ1-6 - TRBV5-1 TGCGCCAGCAGCTTGGGGGGGTACAGGGAAGCTCCCCTCCACTTT CASSLGGYREAPLHF
- TRBJ1-6 - TRBV19 TGTGCCAGCCAAATCGGGGGTTCACCCCTCCACTTT CASQIGGSPLHF
- TRBJ1-1 - TRBV11-3 TGTGCCAGCAGCTTGCCCGGACGGGGAGGCCCTGAAGCTTTCTTT CASSLPGRGGPEAFF
- TRBJ1-2 TRBD1 TRBV19 TGTGCCAGCGAGGGGACAGGGGGAAACTATGGCTACACCTTC CASEGTGGNYGYTF
- TRBJ2-3 TRBD2 TRBV5-1 TGCGCCAGCAGCTCGGGACTAGCGGGGACAGATACGCAGTATTTT CASSSGLAGTDTQYF
- TRBJ2-5 TRBD1 TRBV24-1 TGTGCCACCAGTGACCCGGGACAGGGAGCAGAGACCCAGTACTTC CATSDPGQGAETQYF
- TRBJ2-1 - TRBV7-3 TGTGCCAGCAGCTTAGTCGGGAACGACTACAATGAGCAGTTCTTC CASSLVGNDYNEQFF
- TRBJ1-5 - TRBV28 TGTGCCAGCAGTCTACCTTATAGCAATCAGCCCCAGCATTTT CASSLPYSNQPQHF
- TRBJ2-6 - TRBV5-1 TGCGCCAGCAGCAATTCAATAGCTGGGGCCAACGTCCTGACTTTC CASSNSIAGANVLTF
- TRBJ2-7 - TRBV7-9 TGTGCCAGCAGCTTTCAGGGTTACGAGCAGTACTTC CASSFQGYEQYF
- TRBJ1-2 - TRBV20-1 TGCAGTGCTAGTGGGGGCAGGGCAGCTAACTATGGCTACACCTTC CSASGGRAANYGYTF
- TRBJ1-5 - TRBV27 TGTGCCAGCAGTGCACAGAAATTCAATCAGCCCCAGCATTTT CASSAQKFNQPQHF
- TRBJ2-1 - TRBV28 - CASSSSWGSGYNEQFF
- TRBJ1-4 TRBD1 TRBV19 TGTGCCAGTAGTCCGTGGGATGGGGACAGGCACCAAGATAATGAAAAACTGTTTTTT CASSPWDGDRHQDNEKLFF
- TRBJ2-7 TRBD2 TRBV28 TGTGCCAGCAGTTCCCCGGAACTAGCGGGCTACGAGCAGTACTTC CASSSPELAGYEQYF
- TRBJ1-5 - TRBV9 TGTGCCAGCAGCGTCGGGGGAGGGGGCAATCAGCCCCAGCATTTT CASSVGGGGNQPQHF
few TRBJ1-1 - TRBV5-1 TGCGCCAGCAGCCCAAACCCCCCGAGGGGGACTGAAGCTTTCTTT CASSPNPPRGTEAFF
- TRBJ2-3 TRBD2 TRBV4-3 TGCGCCAGCAGCCAGACTAGCGGCGGAGGCACAGATACGCAGTATTTT CASSQTSGGGTDTQYF
- TRBJ2-2 - TRBV7-9 TGTGCCAGCAGCTTTAGTAGAAACACCGGGGAGCTGTTTTTT CASSFSRNTGELFF
- TRBJ2-4 TRBD2 TRBV3-1/TRBV3-2 TGTGCCAGCAGCCAGATCGGGACTAGCGGGAGCTCGGGCAAAAACATTCAGTACTTC CASSQIGTSGSSGKNIQYF
- TRBJ2-5 TRBD2 TRBV29-1 TGCAGCGTAGCGGGAGGTTTACAAGAGACCCAGTACTTC CSVAGGLQETQYF
- TRBJ2-1 TRBD2 TRBV28 TGTGCCAGCAGTTGGGCGGGACTAGATAGGGACAATGAGCAGTTCTTC CASSWAGLDRDNEQFF
few TRBJ1-3 - TRBV10-2 TGCGCCAGCCGGGACACCGGCTCTGGAAACACCATATATTTT CASRDTGSGNTIYF
- TRBJ2-1 - TRBV10-3 TGTGCCATCAGTGAGCCCCAAGGGGGGGGCACCGACAATGAGCAGTTCTTC CAISEPQGGGTDNEQFF
- TRBJ1-2 TRBD1 TRBV2 TGTGCCAGCAGAAAGACAGGGGTAGAGGGCTACACCTTC CASRKTGVEGYTF
- TRBJ2-7 - TRBV18 TGTGCCAGCTCACCTCTCCGAGGGAGATCTCCCTACGAGCAGTACTTC CASSPLRGRSPYEQYF
- TRBJ2-3 TRBD2 TRBV9 TGTGCCAGCACCAGCCTAACTAGCGGGAGTGGGGATACGCAGTATTTT CASTSLTSGSGDTQYF
- TRBJ2-7 - TRBV3-1/TRBV3-2 TGTGCCAGCAGCCAAACGTCCGGCGAGCAGTACTTC CASSQTSGEQYF
- TRBJ2-1 TRBD2 TRBV4-1 TGCGCCAGCAGCCAAGGCTGGACTAGCAGCAATGAGCAGTTCTTC CASSQGWTSSNEQFF
- TRBJ1-1 TRBD1 TRBV12-3/TRBV12-4 TGTGCCAGCAGAACAGGGGTGGACACTGAAGCTTTCTTT CASRTGVDTEAFF
- TRBJ2-5 TRBD1 TRBV11-2 TGTGCCAGCAGCTTAGGGCTCGGAGACAGGGATCAAGAGACCCAGTACTTC CASSLGLGDRDQETQYF
- TRBJ2-3 TRBD2 TRBV6-2/TRBV6-3 TGTGCCAGCAGCAAGAGCGGGAGTAGCGGCACAGATACGCAGTATTTT CASSKSGSSGTDTQYF